This record covers a single T cell receptor (beta chain). Per the original data handling: Estimates of nucleated cell counts were drawn from the amplification of reference gene primers. Repertoires were generated with immunoSEQ multiplex PCR, while TCRdb's copy carries only in-frame clones and drops some. V, J and clone size reflect that table, while D and trimming were determined from the DNA. The sample lists around 100,000 clones, approximately 86% occurring once. V dropped 3 bases and J dropped 6; count of bases not matched to a gene: 1. This CDR3 comprises 13 residues. From germline, CDR1 is SGHRS and CDR2 YFSETQ. The data derive from a study of blood T cell repertoires in COVID-19. Overall study: Samples of COVID-19 (acute and convalescent) were obtained from the United States, Italy and Spain.

V usage is TRBV5-1 and J usage is TRBJ2-2; 8 nucleotides line up with TRBD1. The clonotype comes from an elderly man with acute or convalescent COVID-19. Sequencing was performed on peripheral blood. The CDR3 protein is CASSSGGPGELFF. The CDR3 nucleotides are TGCGCCAGCAGCTCAGGGGGCCCCGGGGAGCTGTTTTTT.